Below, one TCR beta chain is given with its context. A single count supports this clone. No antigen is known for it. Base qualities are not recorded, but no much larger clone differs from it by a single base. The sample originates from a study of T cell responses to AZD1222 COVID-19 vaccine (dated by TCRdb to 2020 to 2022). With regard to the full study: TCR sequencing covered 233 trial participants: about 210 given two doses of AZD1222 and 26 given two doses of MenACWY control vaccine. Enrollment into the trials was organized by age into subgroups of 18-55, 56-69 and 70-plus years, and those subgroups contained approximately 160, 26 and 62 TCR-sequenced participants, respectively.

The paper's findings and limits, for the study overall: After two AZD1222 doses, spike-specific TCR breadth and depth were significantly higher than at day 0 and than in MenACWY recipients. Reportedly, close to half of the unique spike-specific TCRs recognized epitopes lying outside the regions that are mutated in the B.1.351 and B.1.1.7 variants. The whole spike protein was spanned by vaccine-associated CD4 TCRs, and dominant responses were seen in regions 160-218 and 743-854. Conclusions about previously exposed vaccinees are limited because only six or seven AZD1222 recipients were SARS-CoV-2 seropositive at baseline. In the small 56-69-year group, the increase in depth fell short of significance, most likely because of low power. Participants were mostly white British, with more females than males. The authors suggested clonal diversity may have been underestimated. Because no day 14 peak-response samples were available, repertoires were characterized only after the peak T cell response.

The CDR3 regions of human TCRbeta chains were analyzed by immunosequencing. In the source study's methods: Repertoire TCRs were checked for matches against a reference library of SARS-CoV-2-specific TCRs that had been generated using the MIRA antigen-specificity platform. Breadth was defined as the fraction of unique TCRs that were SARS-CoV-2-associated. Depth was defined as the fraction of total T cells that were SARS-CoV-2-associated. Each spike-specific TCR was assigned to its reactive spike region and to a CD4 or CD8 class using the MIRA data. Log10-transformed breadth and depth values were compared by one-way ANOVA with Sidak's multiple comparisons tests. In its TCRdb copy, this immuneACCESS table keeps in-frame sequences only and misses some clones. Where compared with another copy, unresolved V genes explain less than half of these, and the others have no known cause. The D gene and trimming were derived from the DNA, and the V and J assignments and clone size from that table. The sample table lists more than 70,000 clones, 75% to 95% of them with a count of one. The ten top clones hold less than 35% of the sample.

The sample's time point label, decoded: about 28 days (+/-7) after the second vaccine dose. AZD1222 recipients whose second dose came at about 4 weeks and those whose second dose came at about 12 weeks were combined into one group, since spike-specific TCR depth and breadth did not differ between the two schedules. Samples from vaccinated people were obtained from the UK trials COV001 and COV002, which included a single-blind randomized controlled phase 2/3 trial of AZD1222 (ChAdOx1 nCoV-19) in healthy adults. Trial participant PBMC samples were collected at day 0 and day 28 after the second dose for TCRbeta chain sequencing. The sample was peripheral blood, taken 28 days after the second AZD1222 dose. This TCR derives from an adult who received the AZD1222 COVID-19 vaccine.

Here is the DNA: TGTGCCAGCAGTTACCCTCAGGGGAGGGGGAACACTGAAGCTTTCTTT. This gives the protein CASSYPQGRGNTEAFF. The sequence joins TRBV6-5 to TRBJ1-1; TRBD1 might be the D gene, on 6 matching bases. V lost 2 bases and J lost 1 base; the stretch between them is 14 bases long. According to the germline V gene, CDR1 reads MNHEY and CDR2 reads SVGAGI. The CDR3 runs 16 amino acids, cysteine and phenylalanine included. Only CDR3 DNA remains: 48 bases, in frame from the first base.